What follows is one TCR beta chain and its context. This entry is derived from a study of blood T cell repertoires in COVID-19. As for the study in general: Samples taken during acute and convalescent COVID-19 were collected in the United States, Italy and Spain.

Per the study methods: Amplification of reference gene primers provided the estimated nucleated cell counts. Generated by immunoSEQ multiplex PCR, the TCRdb table keeps only in-frame clones and is missing some. That table furnishes V, J and clone size, whereas the DNA furnished D and trimming. The profile shows roughly 22,000 clones, 70% to 90% of them singletons. Seattle enrolled patients during active infection and tracked them longitudinally. V lost 4 bases, J lost 5 bases, and 6 bases stayed unmatched. In germline, CDR1 is KGHDR, CDR2 SFDVKD. The CDR3 contains 17 residues. The chain recombines TRBV24-1 with TRBJ2-3; 15 bases agree with TRBD2. The origin of this receptor is a woman between 65 and 79 years old with COVID-19, enrolled during active disease. Sequenced: peripheral blood. The DNA for the CDR3 is TGTGCCACCAGTGACCGGACTAGCGGGAGGGCCTTAGATACGCAGTATTTT. As protein: CATSDRTSGRALDTQYF.